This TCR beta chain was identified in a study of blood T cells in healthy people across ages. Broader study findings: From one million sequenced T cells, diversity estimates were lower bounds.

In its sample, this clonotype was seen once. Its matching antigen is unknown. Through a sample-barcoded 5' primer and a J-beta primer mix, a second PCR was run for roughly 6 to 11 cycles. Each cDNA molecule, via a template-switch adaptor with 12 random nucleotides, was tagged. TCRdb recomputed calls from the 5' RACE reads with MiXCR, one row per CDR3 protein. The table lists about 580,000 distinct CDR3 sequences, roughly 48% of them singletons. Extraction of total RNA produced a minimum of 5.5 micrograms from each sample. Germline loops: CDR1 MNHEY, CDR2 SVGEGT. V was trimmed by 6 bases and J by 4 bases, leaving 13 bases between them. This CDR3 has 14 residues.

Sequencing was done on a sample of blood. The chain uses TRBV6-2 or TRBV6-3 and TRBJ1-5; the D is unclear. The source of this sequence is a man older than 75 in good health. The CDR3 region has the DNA TGTGCCAGCAGATACAAAGTGGTGAATCAGCCCCAGCATTTT. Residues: CASRYKVVNQPQHF.